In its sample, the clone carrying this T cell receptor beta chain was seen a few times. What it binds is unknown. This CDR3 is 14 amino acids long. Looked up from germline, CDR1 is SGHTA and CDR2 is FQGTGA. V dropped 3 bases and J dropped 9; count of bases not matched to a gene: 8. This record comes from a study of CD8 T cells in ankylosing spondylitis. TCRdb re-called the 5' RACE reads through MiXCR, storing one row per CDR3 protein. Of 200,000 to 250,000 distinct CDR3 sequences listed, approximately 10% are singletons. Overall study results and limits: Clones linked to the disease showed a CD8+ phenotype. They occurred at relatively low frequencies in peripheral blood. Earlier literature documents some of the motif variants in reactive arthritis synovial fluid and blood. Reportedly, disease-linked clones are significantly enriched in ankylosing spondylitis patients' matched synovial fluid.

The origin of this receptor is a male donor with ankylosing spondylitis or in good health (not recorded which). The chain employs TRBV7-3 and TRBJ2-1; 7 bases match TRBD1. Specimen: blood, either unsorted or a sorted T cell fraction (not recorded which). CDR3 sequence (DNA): TGTGCCAGCAGCTTCAAGGGGGCGAGCGGTGAGCAGTTCTTC. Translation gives CASSFKGASGEQFF.